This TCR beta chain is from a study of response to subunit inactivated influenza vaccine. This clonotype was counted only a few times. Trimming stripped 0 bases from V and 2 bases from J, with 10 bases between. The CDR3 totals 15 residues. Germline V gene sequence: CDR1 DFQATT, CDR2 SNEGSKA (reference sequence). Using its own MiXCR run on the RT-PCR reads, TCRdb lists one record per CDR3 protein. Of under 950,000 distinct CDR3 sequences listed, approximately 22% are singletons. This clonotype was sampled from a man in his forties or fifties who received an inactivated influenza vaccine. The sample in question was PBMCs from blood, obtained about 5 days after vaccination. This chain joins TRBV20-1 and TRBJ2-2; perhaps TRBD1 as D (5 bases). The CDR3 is CSARDTTANTGELFF. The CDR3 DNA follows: TGCAGTGCTAGAGATACGACAGCTAACACCGGGGAGCTGTTTTTT.